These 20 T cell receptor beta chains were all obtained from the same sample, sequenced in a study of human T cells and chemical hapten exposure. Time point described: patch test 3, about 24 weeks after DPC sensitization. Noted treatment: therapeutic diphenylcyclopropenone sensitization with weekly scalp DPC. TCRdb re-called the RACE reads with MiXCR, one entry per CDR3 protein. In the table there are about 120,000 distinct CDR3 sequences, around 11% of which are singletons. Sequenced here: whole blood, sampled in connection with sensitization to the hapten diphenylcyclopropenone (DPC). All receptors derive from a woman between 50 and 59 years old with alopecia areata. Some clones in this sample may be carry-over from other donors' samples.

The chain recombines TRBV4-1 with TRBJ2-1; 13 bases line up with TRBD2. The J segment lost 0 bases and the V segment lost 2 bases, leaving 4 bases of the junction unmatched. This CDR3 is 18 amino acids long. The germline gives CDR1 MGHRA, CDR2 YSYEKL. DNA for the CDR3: TGCGCCAGCAGCCAACGGACTAGCGGGGGAAGCTCCTACAATGAGCAGTTCTTC. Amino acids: CASSQRTSGGSSYNEQFF.

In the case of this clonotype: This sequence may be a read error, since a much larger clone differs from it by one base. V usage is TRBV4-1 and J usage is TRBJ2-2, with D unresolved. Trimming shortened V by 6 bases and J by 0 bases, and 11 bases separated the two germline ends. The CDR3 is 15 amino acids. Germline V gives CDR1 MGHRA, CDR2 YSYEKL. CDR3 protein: CASSFFGTNTGELFF. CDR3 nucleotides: TGCGCCAGCAGTTTTTTCGGAACGAACACCGGGGAGCTGTTTTTT.

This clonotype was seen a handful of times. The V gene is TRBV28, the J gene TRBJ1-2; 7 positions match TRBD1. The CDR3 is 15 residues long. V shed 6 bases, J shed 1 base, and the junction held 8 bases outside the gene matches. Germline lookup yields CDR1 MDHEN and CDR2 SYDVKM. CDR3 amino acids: CASRGEGAGNYGYTF. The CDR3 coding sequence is TGTGCCAGCAGGGGCGAGGGGGCGGGTAACTATGGCTACACCTTC.

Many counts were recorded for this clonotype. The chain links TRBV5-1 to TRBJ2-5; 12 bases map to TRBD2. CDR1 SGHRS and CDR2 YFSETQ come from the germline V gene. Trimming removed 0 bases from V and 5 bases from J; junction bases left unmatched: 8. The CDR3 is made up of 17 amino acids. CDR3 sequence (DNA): TGCGCCAGCAGCTTGGGTCTAGCGGGGGGGGCCCGGGAGACCCAGTACTTC. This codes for CASSLGLAGGARETQYF.

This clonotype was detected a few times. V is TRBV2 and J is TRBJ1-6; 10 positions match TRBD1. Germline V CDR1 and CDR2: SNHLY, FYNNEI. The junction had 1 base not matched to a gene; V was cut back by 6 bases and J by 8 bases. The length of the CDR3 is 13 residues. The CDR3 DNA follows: TGTGCCAGCAGAGGACAGGGGGATTCACCCCTCCACTTT. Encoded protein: CASRGQGDSPLHF.

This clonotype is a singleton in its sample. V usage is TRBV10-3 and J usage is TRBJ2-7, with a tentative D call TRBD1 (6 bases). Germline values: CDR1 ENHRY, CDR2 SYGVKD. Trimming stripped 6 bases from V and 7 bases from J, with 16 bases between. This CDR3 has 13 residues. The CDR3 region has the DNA TGTGCCATCAGGCCGGTAGGGGGTCGGGAGCAGTACTTC. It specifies CAIRPVGGREQYF.

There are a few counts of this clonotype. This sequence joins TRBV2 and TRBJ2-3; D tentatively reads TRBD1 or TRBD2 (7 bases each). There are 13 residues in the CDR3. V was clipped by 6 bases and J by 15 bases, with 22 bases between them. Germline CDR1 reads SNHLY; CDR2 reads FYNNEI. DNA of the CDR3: TGTGCCAGCAGCCAGGGGGGGCCGGTCATTGGTTATTTT. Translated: CASSQGGPVIGYF.

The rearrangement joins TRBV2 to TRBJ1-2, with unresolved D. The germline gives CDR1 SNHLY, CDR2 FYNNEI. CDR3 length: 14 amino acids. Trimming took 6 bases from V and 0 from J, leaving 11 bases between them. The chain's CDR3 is CASRERTSNYGYTF. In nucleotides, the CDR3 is TGTGCCAGCAGGGAACGAACTTCTAACTATGGCTACACCTTC.

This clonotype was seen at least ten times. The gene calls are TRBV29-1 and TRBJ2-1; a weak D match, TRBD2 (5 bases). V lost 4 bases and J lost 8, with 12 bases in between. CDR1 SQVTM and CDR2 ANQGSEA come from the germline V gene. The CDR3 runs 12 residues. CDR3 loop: CSVGGSGDEQFF. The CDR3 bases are TGCAGCGTTGGAGGATCCGGGGATGAGCAGTTCTTC.

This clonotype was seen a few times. Written as DNA, the CDR3 is TGTGCCAGCAGCTCTCCGGGGCCGAGGAGTGAGCAGTTCTTC. It specifies CASSSPGPRSEQFF. This chain uses TRBV7-9 with TRBJ2-1; D could derive from TRBD1 or TRBD2 (5 bases each). Germline CDR1 is SEHNR and CDR2 is FQNEAQ (reference sequence). The V end lost 4 bases, the J end lost 9 bases, and 16 bases lay between the germline ends. There are 14 residues in the CDR3.

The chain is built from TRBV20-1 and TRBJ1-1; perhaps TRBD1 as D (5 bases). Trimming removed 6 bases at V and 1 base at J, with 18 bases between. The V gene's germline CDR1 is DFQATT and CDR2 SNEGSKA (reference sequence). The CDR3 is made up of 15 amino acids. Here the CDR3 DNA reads TGCAGTGCGCTCGGCGACGGACAATGGAACACTGAAGCTTTCTTT. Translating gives CSALGDGQWNTEAFF.

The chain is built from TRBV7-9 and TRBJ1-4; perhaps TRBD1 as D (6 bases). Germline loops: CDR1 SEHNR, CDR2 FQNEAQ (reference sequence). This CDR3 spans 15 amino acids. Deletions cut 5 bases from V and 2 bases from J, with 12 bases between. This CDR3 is CASSPRGGTNEKLFF. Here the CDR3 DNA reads TGTGCCAGCAGCCCAAGAGGGGGGACTAATGAAAAACTGTTTTTT.

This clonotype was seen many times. CDR3 nucleotides: TGCGCCAGCAGCCAAGTGGAAGGCCAGGGAGTCTCACCCCTCCACTTT. This sequence encodes CASSQVEGQGVSPLHF. The chain combines TRBV4-3 with TRBJ1-6; a possible D gene is TRBD1 (5 bases). Germline V gene lookup returns CDR1 LGHNA and CDR2 YSLEER. The CDR3 length is 16 residues. Trimming stripped 1 base from V and 10 bases from J, with 17 bases between.

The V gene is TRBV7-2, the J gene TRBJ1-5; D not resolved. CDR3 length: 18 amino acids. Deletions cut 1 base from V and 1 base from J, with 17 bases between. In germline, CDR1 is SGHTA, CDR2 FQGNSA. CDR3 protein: CASSLEIVGTGSNQPQHF. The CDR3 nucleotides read TGTGCCAGCAGCTTAGAGATTGTCGGAACGGGGAGCAATCAGCCCCAGCATTTT.

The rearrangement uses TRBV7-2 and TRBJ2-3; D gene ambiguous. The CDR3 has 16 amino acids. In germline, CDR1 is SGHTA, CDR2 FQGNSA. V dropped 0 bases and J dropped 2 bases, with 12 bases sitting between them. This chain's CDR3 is CASSLAGSQVTDTQYF. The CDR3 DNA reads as TGTGCCAGCAGCTTAGCGGGATCACAAGTCACAGATACGCAGTATTTT.

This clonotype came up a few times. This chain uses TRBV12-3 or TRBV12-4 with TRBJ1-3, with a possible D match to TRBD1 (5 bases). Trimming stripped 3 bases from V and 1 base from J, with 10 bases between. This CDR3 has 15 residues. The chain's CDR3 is CASSLAGTSGNTIYF. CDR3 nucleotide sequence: TGTGCCAGCAGTTTGGCGGGGACTTCTGGAAACACCATATATTTT.

CDR3 coding DNA: TGTGCCAGCAGTTTACCTACCACAGGTTTGGATACGCAGTATTTT. This encodes CASSLPTTGLDTQYF. The V and J genes are TRBV27 and TRBJ2-3; D possibly corresponds to TRBD1 (5 bases). V was shortened by 2 bases and J by 6 bases, with 15 bases between the two germline ends. This CDR3 has 15 residues. Germline V lookup: CDR1 MNHEY, CDR2 SMNVEV (reference sequence).

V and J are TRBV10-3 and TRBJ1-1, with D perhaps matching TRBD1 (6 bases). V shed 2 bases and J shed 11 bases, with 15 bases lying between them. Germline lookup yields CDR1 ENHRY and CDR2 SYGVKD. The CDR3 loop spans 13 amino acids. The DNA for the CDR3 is TGTGCCATCAGTGAGAGGGGGACAAAACGGGCTTTCTTT. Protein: CAISERGTKRAFF.

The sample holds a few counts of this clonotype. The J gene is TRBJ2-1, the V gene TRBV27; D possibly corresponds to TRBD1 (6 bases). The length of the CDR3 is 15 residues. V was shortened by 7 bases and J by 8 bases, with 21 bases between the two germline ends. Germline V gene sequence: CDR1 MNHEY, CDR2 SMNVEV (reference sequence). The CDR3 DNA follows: TGTGCCAGCAACCGACAGACAGGTGTGCCCGATGAGCAGTTCTTC. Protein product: CASNRQTGVPDEQFF.

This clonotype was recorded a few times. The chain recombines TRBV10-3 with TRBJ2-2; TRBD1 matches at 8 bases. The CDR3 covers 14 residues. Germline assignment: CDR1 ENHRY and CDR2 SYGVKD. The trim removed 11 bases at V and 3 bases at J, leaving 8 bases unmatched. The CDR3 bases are TGTGCCGGCTGGACAGGGTCGGACACCGGGGAGCTGTTTTTT. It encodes CAGWTGSDTGELFF.